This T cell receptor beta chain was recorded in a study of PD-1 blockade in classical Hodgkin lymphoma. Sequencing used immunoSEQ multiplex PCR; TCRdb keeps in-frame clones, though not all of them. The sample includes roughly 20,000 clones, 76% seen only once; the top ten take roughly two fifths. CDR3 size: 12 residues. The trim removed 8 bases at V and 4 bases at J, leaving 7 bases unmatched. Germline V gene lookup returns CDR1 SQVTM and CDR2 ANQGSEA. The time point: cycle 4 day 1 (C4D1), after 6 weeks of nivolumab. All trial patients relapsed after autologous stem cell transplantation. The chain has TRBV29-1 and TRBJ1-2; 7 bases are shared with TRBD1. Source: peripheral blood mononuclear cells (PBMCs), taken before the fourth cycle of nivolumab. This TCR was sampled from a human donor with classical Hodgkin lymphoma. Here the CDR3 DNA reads TGCAGCCTTACAGGGGACGGCTATGGCTACACCTTC. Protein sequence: CSLTGDGYGYTF.